Listed below are T cell receptor beta chains from one sample, sequenced in a study of T cells after yellow fever vaccination. One entry per CDR3 protein results from TCRdb running MiXCR on the 5' RACE reads. Here the sample spans 450,000 to 650,000 distinct CDR3 sequences, about 13% being singletons. The sample here was PBMCs, taken on the day of the yellow fever booster vaccination. The receptor set was obtained from a young man who received the YFV17D yellow fever vaccine. Both conserved end residues are part of each CDR3. D genes are given only for firm matches. The size of a clone is reported for some rows only, either as once, few or many, or as a class for expanded clones.

d_gene: TRBD1; len: 15; j_gene: TRBJ2-7; v_gene: TRBV12-3/TRBV12-4; abundance: few; CDR3aa: CASSLGQGTAYEQYF; CDR3nt: TGTGCCAGCAGCTTGGGACAGGGCACTGCCTACGAGCAGTACTTC
d_gene: -; len: 12; j_gene: TRBJ2-1; v_gene: TRBV28; abundance: few; CDR3aa: CASTTRYNEQFF; CDR3nt: TGTGCCAGCACCACCCGGTACAATGAGCAGTTCTTC
d_gene: TRBD2; len: 14; j_gene: TRBJ2-1; v_gene: TRBV12-3/TRBV12-4; abundance: -; CDR3aa: CATEFLGRINEQFF; CDR3nt: TGTGCCACCGAGTTTCTCGGGAGGATCAATGAGCAGTTCTTC
d_gene: -; len: 14; j_gene: TRBJ1-5; v_gene: TRBV18; abundance: -; CDR3aa: CASSPRDWDQPQHF; CDR3nt: TGTGCCAGCTCACCCCGGGACTGGGATCAGCCCCAGCATTTT
d_gene: TRBD1; len: 15; j_gene: TRBJ2-2; v_gene: TRBV5-5; abundance: few; CDR3aa: CASSPGTGAVGELFF; CDR3nt: TGTGCCAGCAGTCCCGGGACAGGGGCGGTCGGGGAGCTGTTTTTT
d_gene: -; len: 14; j_gene: TRBJ2-1; v_gene: TRBV30; abundance: -; CDR3aa: CAWSVALAHNEQFF; CDR3nt: TGTGCCTGGAGTGTCGCTCTAGCACACAATGAGCAGTTCTTC
d_gene: -; len: 14; j_gene: TRBJ1-1; v_gene: TRBV5-1; abundance: few; CDR3aa: CASSSGQLNTEAFF; CDR3nt: TGCGCCAGCAGCTCCGGACAGTTGAACACTGAAGCTTTCTTT
d_gene: -; len: 12; j_gene: TRBJ2-5; v_gene: TRBV4-3; abundance: few; CDR3aa: CASSQAEETQYF; CDR3nt: TGCGCCAGCAGCCAAGCGGAGGAGACCCAGTACTTC
d_gene: TRBD2; len: 18; j_gene: TRBJ2-7; v_gene: TRBV11-2; abundance: -; CDR3aa: CASSPLGTSGGLKNEQYF; CDR3nt: TGTGCCAGCAGCCCCCTGGGCACTAGCGGGGGACTGAAGAACGAGCAGTACTTC
d_gene: -; len: 12; j_gene: TRBJ2-7; v_gene: TRBV7-2; abundance: few; CDR3aa: CASSSYLSEQYF; CDR3nt: TGTGCCAGCAGCTCGTATCTGTCCGAGCAGTACTTC
d_gene: -; len: 14; j_gene: TRBJ2-7; v_gene: TRBV21-1; abundance: -; CDR3aa: CARGRRGLPYEQYF; CDR3nt: TGTGCCAGGGGACGCCGGGGCTTGCCCTACGAGCAGTACTTC
d_gene: -; len: 15; j_gene: TRBJ1-2; v_gene: TRBV10-2; abundance: -; CDR3aa: CASSEAGSGHRRYTF; CDR3nt: TGCGCCAGCAGTGAGGCTGGGTCAGGGCATCGGCGCTACACCTTC
d_gene: -; len: 17; j_gene: TRBJ1-1; v_gene: TRBV18; abundance: -; CDR3aa: CASSKELAATVNTEAFF; CDR3nt: TGTGCCAGCTCAAAAGAGCTTGCCGCCACCGTGAACACTGAAGCTTTCTTT
d_gene: -; len: 13; j_gene: TRBJ1-2; v_gene: TRBV7-2; abundance: few; CDR3aa: CASSQSGNDGYTF; CDR3nt: TGTGCCAGCAGTCAGTCAGGGAACGATGGCTACACCTTC
d_gene: -; len: 15; j_gene: TRBJ2-1; v_gene: TRBV20-1; abundance: -; CDR3aa: CSAVSMGRGRSEQFF; CDR3nt: TGCAGTGCAGTGTCAATGGGGAGGGGGCGGAGTGAGCAGTTCTTC
d_gene: TRBD2; len: 19; j_gene: TRBJ2-2; v_gene: TRBV24-1; abundance: -; CDR3aa: CATSDPRASGRGYTGELFF; CDR3nt: TGTGCCACCAGTGATCCCAGGGCTAGCGGGAGAGGTTACACCGGGGAGCTGTTTTTT
d_gene: TRBD2; len: 14; j_gene: TRBJ2-7; v_gene: TRBV3-1; abundance: -; CDR3aa: CASSLSGSQWEQYF; CDR3nt: TGTGCCAGCAGCCTTAGCGGGAGTCAGTGGGAGCAGTACTTC
d_gene: -; len: 13; j_gene: TRBJ2-1; v_gene: TRBV4-3; abundance: -; CDR3aa: CASSQETFNEQFF; CDR3nt: TGCGCCAGCAGCCAAGAAACTTTCAATGAGCAGTTCTTC
d_gene: -; len: 13; j_gene: TRBJ2-3; v_gene: TRBV10-3; abundance: -; CDR3aa: CAISEMGGDTQYF; CDR3nt: TGTGCCATCAGTGAGATGGGGGGAGATACGCAGTATTTT
d_gene: -; len: 14; j_gene: TRBJ2-7; v_gene: TRBV5-5; abundance: -; CDR3aa: CASRGPEGPGEQYF; CDR3nt: TGTGCCAGCAGGGGACCGGAGGGCCCAGGCGAGCAGTACTTC
d_gene: -; len: 15; j_gene: TRBJ1-1; v_gene: TRBV10-3; abundance: -; CDR3aa: CTISDSAGRNTEAFF; CDR3nt: TGTACCATCAGCGATTCCGCGGGCAGGAACACTGAAGCTTTCTTT
d_gene: TRBD1; len: 14; j_gene: TRBJ1-1; v_gene: TRBV20-1; abundance: many; CDR3aa: CSARTGRRDTEAFF; CDR3nt: TGCAGTGCCAGGACAGGGAGAAGGGACACTGAAGCTTTCTTT
d_gene: TRBD1; len: 14; j_gene: TRBJ1-5; v_gene: TRBV11-2; abundance: -; CDR3aa: CASSFQSGGQPQHF; CDR3nt: TGTGCCAGCAGCTTCCAATCAGGGGGACAGCCCCAGCATTTT
d_gene: TRBD2; len: 14; j_gene: TRBJ2-7; v_gene: TRBV7-2; abundance: few; CDR3aa: CASSPQAGGPEQYF; CDR3nt: TGTGCCAGCAGCCCTCAAGCGGGAGGGCCGGAGCAGTACTTC
d_gene: TRBD1; len: 16; j_gene: TRBJ2-1; v_gene: TRBV5-1; abundance: -; CDR3aa: CASSLAPDREYNEQFF; CDR3nt: TGCGCCAGCAGCTTGGCCCCGGACAGGGAATACAATGAGCAGTTCTTC
d_gene: TRBD2; len: 15; j_gene: TRBJ2-5; v_gene: TRBV5-4; abundance: -; CDR3aa: CASTSGGAGEETQYF; CDR3nt: TGTGCCAGCACTTCCGGGGGGGCGGGAGAAGAGACCCAGTACTTC
d_gene: TRBD2; len: 14; j_gene: TRBJ2-3; v_gene: TRBV7-2; abundance: few; CDR3aa: CASSRGLAADTQYF; CDR3nt: TGTGCCAGCAGCCGAGGACTAGCGGCAGATACGCAGTATTTT
d_gene: TRBD1; len: 13; j_gene: TRBJ2-1; v_gene: TRBV20-1; abundance: few; CDR3aa: CSARWDRAQRQFF; CDR3nt: TGCAGTGCTAGGTGGGACAGGGCCCAGAGGCAGTTCTTC